These T cell receptor beta chains were read from a single sample in a study of neurological immune-mediated disorders. TCRdb processed the 5' RACE reads anew with MiXCR; each CDR3 protein has one entry. The sample carries 15,000 to 20,000 distinct CDR3 sequences, roughly 10% recorded once. The sequenced material came from CD8+ T cells from blood. The origin of the receptors is a woman in her forties or fifties in good health. Both conserved end residues are part of each CDR3. Fields, in order: D gene, V gene, CDR3 length, J gene, clone size, CDR3 protein, CDR3 DNA. D genes are given only for firm matches. Clone size is given for some rows only: seen once, a few or many times, or a class if the clone is expanded.

d_call: .
v_call: TRBV6-5
cdr3_length: 16
j_call: TRBJ2-6
clone_size: many
cdr3_aa: CASSYSGGSGANVLTF
cdr3_nt: TGTGCCAGCAGTTACTCAGGGGGCTCTGGGGCCAACGTCCTGACTTTC

d_call: .
v_call: TRBV18
cdr3_length: 16
j_call: TRBJ1-4
clone_size: few
cdr3_aa: CASSPPSVSVNEKLFF
cdr3_nt: TGTGCCAGCTCACCACCGTCAGTCAGCGTAAATGAAAAACTGTTTTTT

d_call: .
v_call: TRBV28
cdr3_length: 18
j_call: TRBJ2-7
clone_size: many
cdr3_aa: CASSPLSGGSGSTYEQYF
cdr3_nt: TGTGCCAGCAGTCCATTATCCGGTGGTTCCGGCAGTACCTACGAGCAGTACTTC

d_call: .
v_call: TRBV4-3
cdr3_length: 18
j_call: TRBJ2-2
clone_size: many
cdr3_aa: CASSQGGRDSQNTGELFF
cdr3_nt: TGCGCCAGCAGCCAAGGGGGTCGTGACAGCCAGAACACCGGGGAGCTGTTTTTT

d_call: .
v_call: TRBV7-8
cdr3_length: 15
j_call: TRBJ1-4
clone_size: many
cdr3_aa: CASSTPWGLNEKLFF
cdr3_nt: TGTGCCAGCAGCACGCCCTGGGGTCTTAATGAAAAACTGTTTTTT

d_call: .
v_call: TRBV7-6
cdr3_length: 14
j_call: TRBJ1-1
clone_size: many
cdr3_aa: CASSSGQPNTEAFF
cdr3_nt: TGTGCCAGCAGCTCAGGACAGCCGAACACTGAAGCTTTCTTT

d_call: TRBD2
v_call: TRBV7-2
cdr3_length: 14
j_call: TRBJ2-1
clone_size: many
cdr3_aa: CASSLGGTSDEQFF
cdr3_nt: TGTGCCAGCAGCTTAGGGGGGACTAGCGATGAGCAGTTCTTC

d_call: .
v_call: TRBV20-1
cdr3_length: 16
j_call: TRBJ2-3
clone_size: many
cdr3_aa: CSARDYTGSSTDTQYF
cdr3_nt: TGCAGTGCTAGAGATTATACGGGTTCTAGCACAGATACGCAGTATTTT

d_call: .
v_call: TRBV5-1
cdr3_length: 15
j_call: TRBJ1-5
clone_size: many
cdr3_aa: CASSLDLNSNQPQHF
cdr3_nt: TGCGCCAGCAGCTTGGACCTAAATAGCAATCAGCCCCAGCATTTT

d_call: TRBD2
v_call: TRBV15
cdr3_length: 19
j_call: TRBJ2-5
clone_size: .
cdr3_aa: CATSSLAGVNRRGRETQYF
cdr3_nt: TGTGCCACCAGCAGCCTAGCGGGAGTTAACAGGCGGGGTAGAGAGACCCAGTACTTC

d_call: TRBD2
v_call: TRBV9
cdr3_length: 14
j_call: TRBJ2-7
clone_size: .
cdr3_aa: CASSVSGLAYEQYF
cdr3_nt: TGTGCCAGCAGCGTGTCGGGACTAGCTTACGAGCAGTACTTC

d_call: .
v_call: TRBV9
cdr3_length: 14
j_call: TRBJ1-1
clone_size: many
cdr3_aa: CASSVDSRGTEAFF
cdr3_nt: TGTGCCAGCAGCGTAGATTCTCGGGGCACTGAAGCTTTCTTT

d_call: .
v_call: TRBV7-8
cdr3_length: 16
j_call: TRBJ1-5
clone_size: many
cdr3_aa: CASSLVGQVSNQPQHF
cdr3_nt: TGTGCCAGCAGCTTAGTTGGGCAGGTCAGCAATCAGCCCCAGCATTTT

d_call: .
v_call: TRBV20-1
cdr3_length: 12
j_call: TRBJ2-4
clone_size: many
cdr3_aa: CSAWTDKNIQYF
cdr3_nt: TGCAGTGCGTGGACAGACAAAAACATTCAGTACTTC

d_call: .
v_call: TRBV27
cdr3_length: 11
j_call: TRBJ1-1
clone_size: many
cdr3_aa: CASRAGPEAFF
cdr3_nt: TGTGCCAGCCGGGCGGGCCCTGAAGCTTTCTTT

d_call: TRBD1
v_call: TRBV20-1
cdr3_length: 16
j_call: TRBJ1-6
clone_size: many
cdr3_aa: CSARDRGKTYNSPLHF
cdr3_nt: TGCAGTGCCAGAGACAGGGGGAAGACCTATAATTCACCCCTCCACTTT

d_call: TRBD2
v_call: TRBV5-1
cdr3_length: 16
j_call: TRBJ2-1
clone_size: many
cdr3_aa: CASSPRTSGSWDEQFF
cdr3_nt: TGCGCCAGCAGCCCCCGGACTAGCGGGAGTTGGGATGAGCAGTTCTTC

d_call: .
v_call: TRBV3-1
cdr3_length: 13
j_call: TRBJ1-4
clone_size: many
cdr3_aa: CASSLGKGEKLFF
cdr3_nt: TGTGCCAGCAGCCTCGGGAAGGGAGAAAAACTGTTTTTT

d_call: .
v_call: TRBV28
cdr3_length: 14
j_call: TRBJ2-7
clone_size: many
cdr3_aa: CASSPSGRDYEQYF
cdr3_nt: TGTGCCAGCAGTCCATCCGGGAGAGACTACGAGCAGTACTTC

d_call: TRBD2
v_call: TRBV12-3/TRBV12-4
cdr3_length: 16
j_call: TRBJ2-1
clone_size: many
cdr3_aa: CASRGGGDPDPDEQFF
cdr3_nt: TGTGCCAGCAGGGGCGGGGGGGACCCCGACCCCGATGAGCAGTTCTTC

d_call: TRBD1
v_call: TRBV5-1
cdr3_length: 16
j_call: TRBJ2-1
clone_size: many
cdr3_aa: CASSSPGQVTYNEQFF
cdr3_nt: TGCGCCAGCAGTAGTCCGGGACAGGTTACCTACAATGAGCAGTTCTTC

d_call: .
v_call: TRBV20-1
cdr3_length: 12
j_call: TRBJ2-1
clone_size: few
cdr3_aa: CSAQGGPNEQFF
cdr3_nt: TGCAGTGCCCAAGGTGGCCCCAATGAGCAGTTCTTC

d_call: TRBD2
v_call: TRBV29-1
cdr3_length: 16
j_call: TRBJ2-1
clone_size: many
cdr3_aa: CSVEDRGLAGRHEQFF
cdr3_nt: TGCAGCGTTGAAGATAGGGGACTAGCGGGGCGCCATGAGCAGTTCTTC

d_call: TRBD2
v_call: TRBV7-2
cdr3_length: 14
j_call: TRBJ2-7
clone_size: many
cdr3_aa: CASSPTSYVRLQYF
cdr3_nt: TGTGCCAGCAGCCCGACTAGCTATGTACGATTACAGTACTTC

d_call: .
v_call: TRBV7-2
cdr3_length: 15
j_call: TRBJ2-7
clone_size: many
cdr3_aa: CASSQGGTEYYEQYF
cdr3_nt: TGTGCCAGCAGCCAAGGGGGGACAGAATACTACGAGCAGTACTTC

d_call: .
v_call: TRBV7-9
cdr3_length: 12
j_call: TRBJ2-1
clone_size: many
cdr3_aa: CASTGRYNEQFF
cdr3_nt: TGTGCCAGCACTGGACGGTACAATGAGCAGTTCTTC

d_call: .
v_call: TRBV20-1
cdr3_length: 15
j_call: TRBJ2-2
clone_size: many
cdr3_aa: CSGENLLDNTGELFF
cdr3_nt: TGCAGTGGGGAGAACTTGTTAGACAACACCGGGGAGCTGTTTTTT